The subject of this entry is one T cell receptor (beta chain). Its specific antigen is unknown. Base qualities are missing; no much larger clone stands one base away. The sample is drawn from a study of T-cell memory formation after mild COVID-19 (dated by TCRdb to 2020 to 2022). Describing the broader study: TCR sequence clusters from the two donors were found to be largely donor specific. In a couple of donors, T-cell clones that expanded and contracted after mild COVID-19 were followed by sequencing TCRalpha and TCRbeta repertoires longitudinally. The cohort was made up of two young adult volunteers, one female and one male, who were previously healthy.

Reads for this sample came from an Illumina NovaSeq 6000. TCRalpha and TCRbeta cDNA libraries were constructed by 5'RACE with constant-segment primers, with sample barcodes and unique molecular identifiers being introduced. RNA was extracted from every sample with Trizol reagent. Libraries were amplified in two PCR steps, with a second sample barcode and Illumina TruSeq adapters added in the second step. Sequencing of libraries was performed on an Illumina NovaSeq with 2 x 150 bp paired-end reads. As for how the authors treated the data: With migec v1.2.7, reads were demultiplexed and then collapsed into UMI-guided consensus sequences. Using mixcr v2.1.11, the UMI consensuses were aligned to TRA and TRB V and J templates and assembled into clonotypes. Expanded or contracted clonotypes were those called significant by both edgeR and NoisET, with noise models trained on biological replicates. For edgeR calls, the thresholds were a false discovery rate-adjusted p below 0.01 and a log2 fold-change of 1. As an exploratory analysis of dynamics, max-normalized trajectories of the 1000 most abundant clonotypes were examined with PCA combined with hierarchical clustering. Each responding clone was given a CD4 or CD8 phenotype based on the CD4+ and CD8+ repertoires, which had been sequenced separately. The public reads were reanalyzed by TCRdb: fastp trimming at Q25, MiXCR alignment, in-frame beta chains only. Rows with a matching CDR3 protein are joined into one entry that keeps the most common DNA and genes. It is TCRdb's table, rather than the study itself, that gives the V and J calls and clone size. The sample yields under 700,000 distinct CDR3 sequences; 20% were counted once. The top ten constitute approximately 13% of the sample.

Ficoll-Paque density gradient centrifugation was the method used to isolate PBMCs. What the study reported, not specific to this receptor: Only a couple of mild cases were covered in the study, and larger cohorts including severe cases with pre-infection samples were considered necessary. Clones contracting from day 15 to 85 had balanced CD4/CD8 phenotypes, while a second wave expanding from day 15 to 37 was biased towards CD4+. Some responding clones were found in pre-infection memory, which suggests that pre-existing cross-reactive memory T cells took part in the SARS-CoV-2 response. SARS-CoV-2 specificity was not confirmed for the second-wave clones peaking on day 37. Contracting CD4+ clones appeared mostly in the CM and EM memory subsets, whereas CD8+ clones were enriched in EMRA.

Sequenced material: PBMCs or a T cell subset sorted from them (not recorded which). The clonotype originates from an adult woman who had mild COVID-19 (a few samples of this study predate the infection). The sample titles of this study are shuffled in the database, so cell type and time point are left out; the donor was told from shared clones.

The CDR3 has the sequence CASSPPGTGHTEAFF. The DNA is as follows: TGTGCCAGCAGTCCACCCGGGACAGGTCACACTGAAGCTTTCTTT. The chain is assembled from TRBV6-5 and TRBJ1-1, with 8 bases matching TRBD1. The CDR3 holds 15 amino acids from the cysteine to the phenylalanine. Here the CDR3 DNA is all that survives: 45 bases in frame from base 1. For CDR1 and CDR2, the germline V gene lists MNHEY and SVGAGI. V loses 5 bases at its end and J loses 3 bases; junction bases beyond the gene matches: 8.